This T cell receptor (beta chain) was captured in a study of blood T cell repertoires in COVID-19. On the study more broadly: Samples representing acute and convalescent COVID-19 were sourced from the United States, Italy and Spain. PBMCs, B-cell-depleted T cells, or T cells were the source of the cDNA or gDNA that made up the material.

The V and J ends lost 5 bases and 1 base, in that order; junction bases with no gene match: 9. Germline V lookup: CDR1 SGHTS, CDR2 YDEGEE. The CDR3 is made up of 16 amino acids. Authors' analysis steps: It was from reference gene primer amplification that nucleated cell counts were estimated. Produced via immunoSEQ multiplex PCR; TCRdb's table is partial and in-frame only. The V and J calls and clone size were taken over from that table, and D and trimming were inferred from the DNA. The repertoire holds approximately 140,000 clones, roughly 88% seen once, with 28% in the top ten. The source of this sequence is a human donor in a cohort sampled during active COVID-19. The sequenced sample consisted of peripheral blood. V and J are TRBV5-8 and TRBJ1-1, with 9 bases matching TRBD1. CDR3 residues: CASSRNPGQGNTEAFF. DNA for the CDR3: TGTGCCAGCAGTAGAAATCCGGGACAGGGGAACACTGAAGCTTTCTTT.